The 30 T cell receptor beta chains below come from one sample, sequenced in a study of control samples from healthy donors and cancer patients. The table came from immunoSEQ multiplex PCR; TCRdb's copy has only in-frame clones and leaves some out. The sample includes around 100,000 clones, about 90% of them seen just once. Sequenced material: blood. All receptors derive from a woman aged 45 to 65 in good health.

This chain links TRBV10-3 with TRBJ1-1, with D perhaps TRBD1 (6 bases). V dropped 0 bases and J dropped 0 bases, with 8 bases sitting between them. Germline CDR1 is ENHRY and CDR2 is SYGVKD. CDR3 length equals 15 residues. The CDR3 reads CAISESTGMNTEAFF. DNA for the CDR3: TGTGCCATCAGTGAGTCGACAGGAATGAACACTGAAGCTTTCTTT.

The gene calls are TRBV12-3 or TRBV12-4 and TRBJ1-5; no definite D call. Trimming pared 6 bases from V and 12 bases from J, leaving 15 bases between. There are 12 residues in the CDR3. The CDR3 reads CASSRTRERQHF. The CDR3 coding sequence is TGTGCCAGCAGCCGAACCCGGGAGCGCCAGCATTTT.

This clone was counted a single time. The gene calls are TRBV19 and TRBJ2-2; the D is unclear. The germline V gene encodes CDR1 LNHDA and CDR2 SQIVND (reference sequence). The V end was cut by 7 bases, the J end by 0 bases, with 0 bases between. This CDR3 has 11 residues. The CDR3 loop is CASTNTGELFF. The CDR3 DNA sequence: TGTGCCAGTACGAACACCGGGGAGCTGTTTTTT.

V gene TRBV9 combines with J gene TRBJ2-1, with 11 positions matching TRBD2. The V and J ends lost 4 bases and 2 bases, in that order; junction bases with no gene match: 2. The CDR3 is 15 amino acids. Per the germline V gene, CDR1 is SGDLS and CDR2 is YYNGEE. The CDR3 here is CASSNSGGAYNEQFF. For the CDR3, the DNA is TGTGCCAGCAGCAATAGCGGGGGGGCCTACAATGAGCAGTTCTTC.

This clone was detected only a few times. The CDR3: CAWSVSPARAYGYTF. The CDR3 nucleotides are TGTGCCTGGAGCGTCAGTCCGGCCAGGGCCTATGGCTACACCTTC. The genes are TRBV30 and TRBJ1-2, with D perhaps TRBD1 (5 bases). This CDR3 comprises 15 residues. CDR1 GTSNPN and CDR2 SVGIG come from the germline V gene (reference sequence). The ends were cut back, 3 bases at V and 4 bases at J, with 18 bases in the middle.

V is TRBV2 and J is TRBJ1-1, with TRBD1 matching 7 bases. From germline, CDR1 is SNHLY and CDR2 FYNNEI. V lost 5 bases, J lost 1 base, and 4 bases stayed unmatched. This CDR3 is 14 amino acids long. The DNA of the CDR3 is TGTGCCAGCAGTCGGGACAGCTCGAACACTGAAGCTTTCTTT. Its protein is CASSRDSSNTEAFF.

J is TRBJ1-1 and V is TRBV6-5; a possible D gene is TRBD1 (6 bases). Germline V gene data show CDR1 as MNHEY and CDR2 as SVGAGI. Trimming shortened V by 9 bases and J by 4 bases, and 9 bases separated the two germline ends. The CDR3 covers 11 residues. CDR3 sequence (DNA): TGTGCCAGTTGGGGGCCCACTGAAGCTTTCTTT. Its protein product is CASWGPTEAFF.

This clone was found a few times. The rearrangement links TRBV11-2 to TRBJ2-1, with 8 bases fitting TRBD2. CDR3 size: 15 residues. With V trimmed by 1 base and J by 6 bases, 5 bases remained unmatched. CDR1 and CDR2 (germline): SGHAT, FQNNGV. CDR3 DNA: TGTGCCAGCAGCTTAGGAACTAGCGGCCTCAATGAGCAGTTCTTC. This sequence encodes CASSLGTSGLNEQFF.

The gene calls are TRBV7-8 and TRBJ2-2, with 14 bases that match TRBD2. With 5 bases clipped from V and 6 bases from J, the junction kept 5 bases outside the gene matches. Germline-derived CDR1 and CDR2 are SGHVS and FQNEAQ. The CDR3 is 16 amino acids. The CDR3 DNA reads TGTGCCAGCAGCCCGGGGACTAGCGGGAGAGCCGGGGAGCTGTTTTTT. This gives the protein CASSPGTSGRAGELFF.

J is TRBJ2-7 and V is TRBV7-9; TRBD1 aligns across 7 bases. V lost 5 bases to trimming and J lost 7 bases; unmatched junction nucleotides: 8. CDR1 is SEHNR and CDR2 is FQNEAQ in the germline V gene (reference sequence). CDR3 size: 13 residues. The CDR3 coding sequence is TGTGCCAGCAGCCAGGGAAGGGGGCAGGAGCAGTACGTC. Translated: CASSQGRGQEQYV.

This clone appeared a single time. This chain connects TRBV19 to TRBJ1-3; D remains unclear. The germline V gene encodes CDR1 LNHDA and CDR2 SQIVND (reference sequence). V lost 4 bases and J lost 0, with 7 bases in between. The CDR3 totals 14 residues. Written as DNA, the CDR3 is TGTGCCAGTAGTAAGTGGGGCTCTGGAAACACCATATATTTT. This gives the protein CASSKWGSGNTIYF.

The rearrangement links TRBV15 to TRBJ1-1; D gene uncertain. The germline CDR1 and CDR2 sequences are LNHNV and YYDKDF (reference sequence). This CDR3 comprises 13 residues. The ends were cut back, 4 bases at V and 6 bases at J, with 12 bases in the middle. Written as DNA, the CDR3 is TGTGCCACCAGCATCGACCCGGTCGCTGAAGCTTTCTTT. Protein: CATSIDPVAEAFF.

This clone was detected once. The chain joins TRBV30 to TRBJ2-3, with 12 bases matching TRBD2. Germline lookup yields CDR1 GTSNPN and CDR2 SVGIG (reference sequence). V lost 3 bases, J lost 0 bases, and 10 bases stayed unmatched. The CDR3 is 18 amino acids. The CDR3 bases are TGTGCCTGGAGCCCCCCTAGCGGGGGGGCTTTGAGCACAGATACGCAGTATTTT. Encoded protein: CAWSPPSGGALSTDTQYF.

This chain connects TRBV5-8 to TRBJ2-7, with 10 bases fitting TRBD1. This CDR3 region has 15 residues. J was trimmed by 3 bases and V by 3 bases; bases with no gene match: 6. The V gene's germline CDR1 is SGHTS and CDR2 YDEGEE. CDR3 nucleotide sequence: TGTGCCAGCAGCTGGGACAGGGGTTCCCTCTACGAGCAGTACTTC. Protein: CASSWDRGSLYEQYF. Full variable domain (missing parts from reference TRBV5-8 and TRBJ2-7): EAGVTQSPTHLIKTRGQQATLRCSPISGHTSVYWYQQALGLGLQFLLWYDEGEERNRGNFPPRFSGRQFPNYSSELNVNALELEDSALYLCASSWDRGSLYEQYFGPGTRLTVT.

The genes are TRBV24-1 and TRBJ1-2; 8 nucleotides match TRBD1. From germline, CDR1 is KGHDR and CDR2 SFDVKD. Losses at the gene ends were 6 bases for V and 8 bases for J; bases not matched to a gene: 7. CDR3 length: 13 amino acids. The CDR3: CATSSPPGGGYTF. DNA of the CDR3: TGTGCCACCAGTTCACCTCCAGGGGGCGGCTACACCTTC.

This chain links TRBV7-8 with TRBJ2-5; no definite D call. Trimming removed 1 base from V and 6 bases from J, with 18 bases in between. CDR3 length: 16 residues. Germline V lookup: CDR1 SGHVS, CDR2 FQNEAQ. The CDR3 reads CASSLVDGPGIKTQYF. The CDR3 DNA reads TGTGCCAGCAGCTTAGTGGACGGTCCGGGTATTAAGACCCAGTACTTC.

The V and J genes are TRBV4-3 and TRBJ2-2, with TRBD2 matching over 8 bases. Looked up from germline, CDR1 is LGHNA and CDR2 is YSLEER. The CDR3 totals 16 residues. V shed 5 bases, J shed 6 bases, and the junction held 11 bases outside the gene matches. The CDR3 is CASSFQRESVAGELFF. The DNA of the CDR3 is TGCGCCAGCAGCTTCCAGCGGGAGAGCGTCGCCGGGGAGCTGTTTTTT.

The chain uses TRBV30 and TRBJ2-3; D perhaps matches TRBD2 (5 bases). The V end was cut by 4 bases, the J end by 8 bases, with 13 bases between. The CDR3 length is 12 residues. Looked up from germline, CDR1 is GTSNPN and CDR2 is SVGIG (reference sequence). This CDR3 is CAWIPLVGTQYF. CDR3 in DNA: TGTGCCTGGATTCCACTAGTCGGTACGCAGTATTTT.

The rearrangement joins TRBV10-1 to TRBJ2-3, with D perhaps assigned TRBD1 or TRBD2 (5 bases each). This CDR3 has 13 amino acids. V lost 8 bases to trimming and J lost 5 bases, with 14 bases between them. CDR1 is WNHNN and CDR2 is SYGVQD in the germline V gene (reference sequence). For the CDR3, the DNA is TGCGCCAGCGGGGACGGCTTCCAAGATACGCAGTATTTT. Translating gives CASGDGFQDTQYF.

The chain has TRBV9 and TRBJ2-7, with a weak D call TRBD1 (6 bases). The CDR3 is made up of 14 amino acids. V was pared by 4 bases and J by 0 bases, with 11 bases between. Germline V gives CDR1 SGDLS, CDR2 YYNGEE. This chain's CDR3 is CASSPGVSSYEQYV. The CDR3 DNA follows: TGTGCCAGCAGCCCAGGGGTAAGCTCCTACGAGCAGTACGTC.

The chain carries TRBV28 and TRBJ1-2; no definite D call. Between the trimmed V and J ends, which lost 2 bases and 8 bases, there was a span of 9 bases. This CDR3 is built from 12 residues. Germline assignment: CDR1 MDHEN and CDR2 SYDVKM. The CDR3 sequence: CASSLRGGGYTF. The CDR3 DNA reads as TGTGCCAGCAGTTTACGGGGTGGCGGCTACACCTTC.

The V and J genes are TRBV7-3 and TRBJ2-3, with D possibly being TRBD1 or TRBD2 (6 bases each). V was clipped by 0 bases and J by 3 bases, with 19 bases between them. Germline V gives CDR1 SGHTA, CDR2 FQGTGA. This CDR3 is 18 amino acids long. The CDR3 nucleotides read TGTGCCAGCAGCTTAACAGGGGGTGGAGGGGGACTTACAGATACGCAGTATTTT. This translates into CASSLTGGGGGLTDTQYF.

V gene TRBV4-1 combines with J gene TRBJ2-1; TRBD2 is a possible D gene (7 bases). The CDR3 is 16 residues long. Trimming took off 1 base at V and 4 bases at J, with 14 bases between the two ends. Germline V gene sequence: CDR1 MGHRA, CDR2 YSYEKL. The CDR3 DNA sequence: TGCGCCAGCAGCCAAGGGGCCGGGGGGCCGTACAATGAGCAGTTCTTC. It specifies CASSQGAGGPYNEQFF.

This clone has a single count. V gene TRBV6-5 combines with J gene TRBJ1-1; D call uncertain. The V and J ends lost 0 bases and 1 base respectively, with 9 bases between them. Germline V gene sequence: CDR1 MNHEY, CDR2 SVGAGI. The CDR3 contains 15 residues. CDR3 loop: CASSYSGHPNTEAFF. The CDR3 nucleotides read TGTGCCAGCAGTTACTCAGGCCACCCGAACACTGAAGCTTTCTTT.

As DNA, the CDR3 is TGTGCCAGCTCACCCGCCACGAACTATGGCTACACCTTC. It specifies CASSPATNYGYTF. The V gene is TRBV18, the J gene TRBJ1-2; D gene unclear. In germline, CDR1 is KGHSH, CDR2 LQKENI. The CDR3 consists of 13 residues. The germline V and J ends were trimmed by 3 bases and 2 bases, with 7 bases remaining between them.

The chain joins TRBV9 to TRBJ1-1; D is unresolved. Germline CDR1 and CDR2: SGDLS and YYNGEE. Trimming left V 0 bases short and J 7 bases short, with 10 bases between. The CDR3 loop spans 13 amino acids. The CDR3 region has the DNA TGTGCCAGCAGCGTAGCTTCGGGCGGTGAAGCTTTCTTT. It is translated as CASSVASGGEAFF.

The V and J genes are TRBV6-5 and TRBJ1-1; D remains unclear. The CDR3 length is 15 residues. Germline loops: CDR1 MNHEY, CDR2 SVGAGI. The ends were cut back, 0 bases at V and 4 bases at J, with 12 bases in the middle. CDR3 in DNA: TGTGCCAGCAGTTACTCTCAAGGGCCCGGCACTGAAGCTTTCTTT. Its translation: CASSYSQGPGTEAFF.

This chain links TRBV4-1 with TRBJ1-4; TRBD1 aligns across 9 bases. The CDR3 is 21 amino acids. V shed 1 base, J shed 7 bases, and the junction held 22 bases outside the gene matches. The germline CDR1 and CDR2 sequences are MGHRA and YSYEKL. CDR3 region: CASSQVPGQGKRVKGGEKLFF. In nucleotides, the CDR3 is TGCGCCAGCAGCCAAGTCCCGGGACAGGGAAAAAGGGTTAAGGGCGGTGAAAAACTGTTTTTT.

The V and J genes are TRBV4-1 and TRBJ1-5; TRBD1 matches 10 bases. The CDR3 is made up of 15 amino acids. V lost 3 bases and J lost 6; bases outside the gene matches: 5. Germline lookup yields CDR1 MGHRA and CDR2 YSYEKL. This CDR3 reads CASSQGGQGTQPQHF. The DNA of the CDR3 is TGCGCCAGCAGCCAGGGGGGACAGGGGACTCAGCCCCAGCATTTT.

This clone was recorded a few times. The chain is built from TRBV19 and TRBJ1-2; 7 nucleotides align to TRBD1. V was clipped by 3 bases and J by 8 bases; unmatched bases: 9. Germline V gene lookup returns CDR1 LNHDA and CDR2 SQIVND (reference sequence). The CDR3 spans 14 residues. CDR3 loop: CASSIAGGALGYTF. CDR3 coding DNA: TGTGCCAGTAGTATTGCAGGGGGAGCCTTGGGCTACACCTTC.